The rows below give T cell receptor beta chains drawn from one sample of a study of regulatory T cells in long-lasting Graves disease. TCRdb reprocessed the multiplex PCR reads via MiXCR and lists one record per CDR3 protein. Among approximately 350,000 distinct CDR3 sequences listed, around 15% were seen once. These sequences were also reported in another study, on T cells in Graves' hyperthyroidism and ophthalmopathy.

The specimen was peripheral blood mononuclear cells (PBMCs), collected at new diagnosis, from a patient treated with antithyroid drugs. Receptors originate from a woman aged 18-29 years with Graves disease. The CDR3 runs from the conserved cysteine through the conserved F or W. The order of the fields is J gene, clone size, V gene, D gene, CDR3 protein, CDR3 DNA. A D gene is named only where the DNA matches it firmly. A clone size is listed for some rows: how often the clone was seen (once, few, many), or a class if it is expanded.

>TRBJ1-2|few|TRBV20-1|TRBD1
CSASSTGAGYTF
TGCAGTGCTAGCTCAACAGGGGCTGGCTACACCTTC
>TRBJ2-5|many|TRBV11-2|TRBD2
CASRNTVRAGDQETQYF
TGTGCCAGCAGAAACACGGTTCGAGCGGGGGACCAAGAGACCCAGTACTTC
>TRBJ2-1|many|TRBV30|TRBD2
CAWSAFRLAGGLVSYNEQFF
TGTGCCTGGAGCGCCTTTAGGCTAGCGGGGGGGCTGGTCTCCTACAATGAGCAGTTCTTC
>TRBJ1-3|few|TRBV9|.
CASSVGPGRTSGNTIYF
TGTGCCAGCAGCGTAGGTCCAGGACGCACCTCTGGAAACACCATATATTTT
>TRBJ2-2|few|TRBV2|TRBD1
CASGKDRANTGELFF
TGTGCCAGCGGCAAGGACAGGGCAAACACCGGGGAGCTGTTTTTT
>TRBJ1-1|few|TRBV5-1|.
CASSLVPPNTEAFF
TGCGCCAGCAGCTTGGTACCACCGAACACTGAAGCTTTCTTT
>TRBJ1-5|.|TRBV2|.
CASSRSAVHNQPQHF
TGTGCCAGCAGTAGAAGTGCAGTACACAATCAGCCCCAGCATTTT
>TRBJ1-1|once|TRBV18|TRBD1
CDSSLGQRNTEAFF
TGTGACAGCTCACTGGGACAGAGGAACACTGAAGCCTTCTTT
>TRBJ2-1|.|TRBV20-1|TRBD2
CSARDRTSGGAREQFF
TGCAGTGCTAGAGATCGGACTAGCGGGGGGGCCAGGGAGCAGTTCTTC
>TRBJ2-3|many|TRBV11-2|.
CASSVLGSDTQYF
TGTGCCAGCTCGGTTCTTGGGTCAGATACGCAGTATTTT
>TRBJ2-1|many|TRBV7-3|.
CASSLVISSYNEQFF
TGTGCCAGCAGCTTAGTTATAAGCTCCTACAATGAGCAGTTCTTC
>TRBJ1-1|many|TRBV20-1|TRBD1
CSAVPGQGRYTEAFF
TGCAGTGCTGTCCCGGGACAGGGTAGATATACTGAAGCTTTCTTT
>TRBJ2-7|many|TRBV30|.
CAWSAHSEQYF
TGTGCCTGGAGTGCACACAGCGAGCAGTACTTC
>TRBJ2-1|many|TRBV20-1|TRBD2
CSAEILAGGLPLRNEQFF
TGCAGTGCTGAGATACTAGCGGGAGGGCTGCCTCTCCGCAATGAGCAGTTCTTC
>TRBJ1-2|.|TRBV6-1|.
CASSEGPHNYGYTF
TGTGCCAGCAGTGAGGGCCCTCATAACTATGGCTACACCTTC
>TRBJ1-1|few|TRBV5-1|.
CASSSQENTEAFF
TGCGCCAGCAGCTCGCAGGAGAACACTGAAGCTTTCTTT
>TRBJ2-7|many|TRBV5-1|TRBD2
CASSLSLAGSSYEQYF
TGCGCCAGCAGCTTGAGTCTAGCGGGGAGCTCCTACGAGCAGTACTTC
>TRBJ2-1|few|TRBV29-1|TRBD2
CSVLSGTSNEQFF
TGCAGCGTTCTTTCCGGGACTAGCAATGAGCAGTTCTTC
>TRBJ1-4|many|TRBV16|.
CASSQSARGNEKLFF
TGTGCCAGCAGCCAATCTGCCAGGGGAAATGAAAAACTGTTTTTT
>TRBJ2-7|many|TRBV20-1|TRBD2
CSARRAGLDREQYF
TGCAGTGCTAGACGAGCGGGACTGGATCGGGAGCAGTACTTC
>TRBJ2-7|many|TRBV9|TRBD1
CASSARQGVVYEQYF
TGTGCCAGCAGCGCGAGACAGGGGGTCGTCTACGAGCAGTACTTC
>TRBJ2-3|few|TRBV6-4|.
CASSLGGNADTQYF
TGTGCCAGCAGTTTGGGGGGAAATGCAGATACGCAGTATTTT
>TRBJ2-5|few|TRBV15|TRBD1
CATSTRTGRETQYF
TGTGCCACCAGCACCCGGACAGGTCGGGAGACCCAGTACTTC